The 24 T cell receptor beta chains in this list originate from one sample, sequenced in a study of cytomegalovirus exposure and HLA in healthy donors. This PCR relied on a set of 60 Vbeta primers and 13 Jbeta primers. TCRdb's copy holds only in-frame clones and misses some; the assay was immunoSEQ multiplex PCR. The sample includes under 150,000 clones, about 84% of them seen just once. The specimen was PBMCs. The origin of the receptors is a woman aged 40 to 50 in good health and CMV-seropositive.

The gene calls are TRBV11-1 and TRBJ2-3, with 10 bases aligning to TRBD2. Germline CDR1 and CDR2: SGHAT and FQDESV (reference sequence). Trimming at V came to 5 bases and at J to 0 bases, leaving 5 bases not matched to a gene. CDR3 length: 16 residues. CDR3 sequence (DNA): TGTGCCAGCAGCCGTCGACTAGCGGGTAGCACAGATACGCAGTATTTT. This codes for CASSRRLAGSTDTQYF.

The sample holds one count of this clone. The chain uses TRBV30 and TRBJ1-4, with a tentative D call TRBD1 (5 bases). Germline lookup yields CDR1 GTSNPN and CDR2 SVGIG (reference sequence). The CDR3 sequence is 11 residues long. V was trimmed by 8 bases and J by 8 bases, leaving 12 bases between them. CDR3 sequence reads: CALETAEKLFF. For the CDR3, the DNA is TGTGCCCTGGAGACAGCCGAAAAACTGTTTTTT.

This clone was recorded a few times. The chain joins TRBV28 to TRBJ2-7, with no clear D. The germline V gene has CDR1 MDHEN and CDR2 SYDVKM. This CDR3 has 14 amino acids. Trimming stripped 2 bases from V and 1 base from J, with 9 bases between. For the CDR3, the DNA is TGTGCCAGCAGTTTAGGTGGCAGGTCCTACGAGCAGTACTTC. Translating gives CASSLGGRSYEQYF.

The chain couples TRBV10-3 to TRBJ1-1; TRBD1 agrees at 7 bases. Per the germline V gene, CDR1 is ENHRY and CDR2 is SYGVKD. Trimming at V came to 4 bases and at J to 1 base, leaving 9 bases not matched to a gene. The CDR3 spans 16 residues. The CDR3 DNA is TGTGCCATCAGTGGCTCTATTGGGACAGCGAACACTGAAGCTTTCTTT. Its protein is CAISGSIGTANTEAFF.

This clone was seen a few times. This sequence joins TRBV19 and TRBJ1-6; 8 bases agree with TRBD1. Germline lookup yields CDR1 LNHDA and CDR2 SQIVND (reference sequence). With V trimmed by 4 bases and J by 9 bases, 8 bases remained unmatched. This CDR3 has 15 amino acids. The CDR3 coding sequence is TGTGCCAGTAGTAGGGGACAGGAACACGGTTCACCCCTCCACTTT. Its protein product is CASSRGQEHGSPLHF.

The V call is TRBV4-2, the J call TRBJ1-1, with 10 bases matching TRBD1. Trimming at V came to 4 bases and at J to 0 bases, leaving 14 bases not matched to a gene. This CDR3 is 19 amino acids long. The germline V gene has CDR1 LGHNA and CDR2 YNFKEQ. This chain's CDR3 is CASSPSRRDRGLMNTEAFF. The CDR3 nucleotides read TGTGCCAGCAGCCCCAGCCGCCGGGACAGGGGACTTATGAACACTGAAGCTTTCTTT.

The chain couples TRBV2 to TRBJ2-7, with 11 positions matching TRBD2. The CDR3 has 14 residues. V lost 4 bases to trimming and J lost 5 bases; unmatched junction nucleotides: 4. Per the germline V gene, CDR1 is SNHLY and CDR2 is FYNNEI. The CDR3 here is CASSGTSGRDEQYF. The CDR3 nucleotides read TGTGCCAGCAGTGGTACTAGCGGGAGAGACGAGCAGTACTTC.

This chain connects TRBV4-2 to TRBJ1-1; D is perhaps TRBD1 (5 bases). The CDR3 contains 12 residues. V lost 5 bases to trimming and J lost 8 bases, with 12 bases between them. CDR1 and CDR2 (germline): LGHNA, YNFKEQ. CDR3: CASSWGTPEAFF. CDR3 sequence (DNA): TGTGCCAGCAGCTGGGGCACTCCCGAAGCTTTCTTT.

The chain couples TRBV9 to TRBJ2-1; a weak D match, TRBD2 (5 bases). The CDR3 has 16 amino acids. Germline V gene sequence: CDR1 SGDLS, CDR2 YYNGEE. The V end lost 3 bases, the J end lost 3 bases, and 16 bases lay between the germline ends. Written as DNA, the CDR3 is TGTGCCAGCAGCGGGGTTATCGACCGGGACTACAATGAGCAGTTCTTC. Encoded protein: CASSGVIDRDYNEQFF.

In the case of this clone: One end of the junction is discordant with germline, which a read error may explain. CDR3 sequence (DNA): TGCGCCAGCAGTTTGGGGCTGGCGGGAGACTCAGATACGCAGTATTTT. As protein: CASSLGLAGDSDTQYF. V usage is TRBV5-1 and J usage is TRBJ2-3, with 7 bases that match TRBD2. This CDR3 spans 16 amino acids. Germline lookup yields CDR1 SGHRS and CDR2 YFSETQ.

This chain uses TRBV5-5 with TRBJ2-1; no clear D. The CDR3 extends over 16 amino acids. Germline V gene lookup returns CDR1 SGHKS and CDR2 YYEKEE (reference sequence). The V gene lost 2 bases and the J gene lost 0 bases, with 12 bases spanning the gap. CDR3 nucleotide sequence: TGTGCCAGCAGCTTACGTTTGGCAGTCTCCTACAATGAGCAGTTCTTC. The encoded protein is CASSLRLAVSYNEQFF.

This clone appeared a few times. The genes are TRBV5-1 and TRBJ1-4; the D is unclear. The V end was cut by 2 bases, the J end by 7 bases, with 12 bases between. The CDR3 covers 14 residues. The V gene's germline CDR1 is SGHRS and CDR2 YFSETQ. CDR3 sequence (DNA): TGCGCCAGCAGCTTCGAGGGTCTAAGTGAAAAACTGTTTTTT. Its protein is CASSFEGLSEKLFF.

This clone was picked up one time. The J gene is TRBJ2-3, the V gene TRBV2; 7 positions agree with TRBD1. Germline V gene lookup returns CDR1 SNHLY and CDR2 FYNNEI. Trimming cost V 4 bases and J 2 bases; bases outside gene matches: 9. This CDR3 comprises 16 residues. CDR3 loop: CASSARQGLITDTQYF. In nucleotides, the CDR3 is TGTGCCAGCAGTGCTCGACAGGGTCTCATCACAGATACGCAGTATTTT.

The chain combines TRBV6-5 with TRBJ2-7; a possible D gene is TRBD2 (8 bases). Germline CDR1 and CDR2: MNHEY and SVGAGI. Trimming removed 2 bases at V and 6 bases at J, with 20 bases between. The CDR3 runs to 16 residues. CDR3 loop: CASSYGHGRGLVEQYF. CDR3 nucleotide sequence: TGTGCCAGCAGTTACGGCCACGGGAGGGGGCTGGTCGAGCAGTACTTC.

The chain has TRBV5-1 and TRBJ2-7; 8 bases fit TRBD2. V lost 4 bases, J lost 6 bases, and 12 bases stayed unmatched. The CDR3 loop spans 15 amino acids. The germline CDR1 and CDR2 sequences are SGHRS and YFSETQ. In DNA form, the CDR3 reads TGCGCCAGCAGCGGAACCCCGGGACTAGTAAGCGAGCAGTACTTC. Amino acids: CASSGTPGLVSEQYF.

The V call is TRBV4-2, the J call TRBJ2-2; 7 positions agree with TRBD1. The CDR3 has 14 residues. Germline values: CDR1 LGHNA, CDR2 YNFKEQ. The trim removed 0 bases at V and 6 bases at J, leaving 1 base unmatched. CDR3 DNA: TGTGCCAGCAGCCAAGAGACAGGGTCCGGGGAGCTGTTTTTT. It yields the protein CASSQETGSGELFF.

The gene calls are TRBV7-2 and TRBJ2-1, with D possibly matching TRBD2 (6 bases). The CDR3 extends over 13 amino acids. V was pared by 4 bases and J by 5 bases, with 9 bases between. Germline V lookup: CDR1 SGHTA, CDR2 FQGNSA. For the CDR3, the DNA is TGTGCCAGCAGCTGGGGACTCAACAATGAGCAGTTCTTC. Translation gives CASSWGLNNEQFF.

V is TRBV19 and J is TRBJ2-7; D possibly corresponds to TRBD1 (6 bases). This CDR3 is built from 14 residues. V was shortened by 8 bases and J by 3 bases, with 17 bases between the two germline ends. Germline lookup yields CDR1 LNHDA and CDR2 SQIVND (reference sequence). CDR3 region: CASSYRVGNYEQYF. CDR3 DNA sequence: TGTGCCAGTTCCTACAGGGTGGGGAACTACGAGCAGTACTTC.

J is TRBJ1-1 and V is TRBV11-3; D not resolved. The CDR3 totals 15 residues. The germline V and J ends were trimmed by 3 bases and 5 bases, with 16 bases remaining between them. Germline lookup yields CDR1 SGHNT and CDR2 YENEEA. This chain's CDR3 is CASSLEGGPETEAFF. For the CDR3, the DNA is TGTGCCAGCAGCTTGGAAGGAGGCCCCGAGACTGAAGCTTTCTTT.

This sequence joins TRBV11-3 and TRBJ2-7; 7 bases fit TRBD2. Germline CDR1 and CDR2: SGHNT and YENEEA. The length of the CDR3 is 13 residues. V shed 5 bases and J 4 bases; nucleotides not matched to a gene: 5. DNA for the CDR3: TGTGCCAGCAGCCCGGGGGGATCGTACGAGCAGTACTTC. It is translated as CASSPGGSYEQYF.

This clone came up once. The chain has TRBV7-2 and TRBJ2-5, with D uncertain. From germline, CDR1 is SGHTA and CDR2 FQGNSA. CDR3 length equals 11 residues. V was clipped by 4 bases and J by 5 bases, with 5 bases between them. CDR3 bases: TGTGCCAGCAGCTCCCGGGAGACCCAGTACTTC. It encodes CASSSRETQYF.

The rearrangement links TRBV19 to TRBJ2-7; D ambiguous. Germline-derived CDR1 and CDR2 are LNHDA and SQIVND (reference sequence). The CDR3 contains 14 residues. The ends were cut back, 8 bases at V and 2 bases at J, with 16 bases in the middle. CDR3 sequence reads: CASRELLPTYEQYF. The DNA of the CDR3 is TGTGCCAGTCGCGAACTGTTACCGACCTACGAGCAGTACTTC.

CDR3 coding DNA: TGTGCCAGCAGCTTAGTGCCAGGCTCCTACGAGCAGTACTTC. It specifies CASSLVPGSYEQYF. V usage is TRBV11-3 and J usage is TRBJ2-7, with D uncertain. Deletions cut 1 base from V and 0 bases from J, with 7 bases between. The CDR3 extends over 14 amino acids. Per the germline V gene, CDR1 is SGHNT and CDR2 is YENEEA.

In the case of this clone: The junction does not match germline at one end; this may be a read error. The rearrangement joins TRBV15 to TRBJ1-1; D uncertain. Germline CDR1 reads LNHNV; CDR2 reads YYDKDF (reference sequence). There are 12 residues in the CDR3. This CDR3 reads CATSNLGTEAFF. CDR3 sequence (DNA): TGTGCCACCAGCAACCTGGGCACTGAGGCTTTCTTT.